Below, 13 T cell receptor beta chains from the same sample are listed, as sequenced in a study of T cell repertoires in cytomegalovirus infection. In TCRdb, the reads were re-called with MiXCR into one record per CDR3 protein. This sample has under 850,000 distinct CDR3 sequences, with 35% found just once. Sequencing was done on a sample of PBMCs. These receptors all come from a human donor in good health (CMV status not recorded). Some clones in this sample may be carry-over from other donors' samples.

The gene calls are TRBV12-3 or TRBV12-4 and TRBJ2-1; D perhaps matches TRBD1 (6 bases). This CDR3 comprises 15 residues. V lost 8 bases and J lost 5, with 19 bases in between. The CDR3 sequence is CASSSGVQLHNEQFF. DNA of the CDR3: TGTGCCAGCTCCTCAGGGGTTCAGCTGCACAATGAGCAGTTCTTC.

CDR3 protein: CASSWPPASYEQYF. The CDR3 nucleotides read TGTGCCAGCAGCTGGCCCCCGGCCTCCTACGAGCAGTACTTC. The rearrangement joins TRBV11-3 to TRBJ2-7; D is undetermined. This CDR3 comprises 14 residues. V was shortened by 4 bases and J by 0 bases, with 10 bases between the two germline ends. Per the germline V gene, CDR1 is SGHNT and CDR2 is YENEEA.

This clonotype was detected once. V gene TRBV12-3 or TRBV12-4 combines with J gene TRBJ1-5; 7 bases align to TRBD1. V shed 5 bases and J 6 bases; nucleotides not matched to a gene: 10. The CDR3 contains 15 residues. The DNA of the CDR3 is TGTGCCAGCAGTCCACAGGGGAAATTGGGTCAGCCCCAGCATTTT. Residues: CASSPQGKLGQPQHF.

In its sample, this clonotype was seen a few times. In DNA, the CDR3 is TGTGCCAGCAGCTTCGGATCAGAGACACCCGTAGAGACCCAGTACTTC. The encoded protein is CASSFGSETPVETQYF. This chain joins TRBV7-9 and TRBJ2-5; no clear D. CDR3 size: 16 residues. From germline, CDR1 is SEHNR and CDR2 FQNEAQ (reference sequence). The germline V and J ends were trimmed by 3 bases and 4 bases, with 18 bases remaining between them.

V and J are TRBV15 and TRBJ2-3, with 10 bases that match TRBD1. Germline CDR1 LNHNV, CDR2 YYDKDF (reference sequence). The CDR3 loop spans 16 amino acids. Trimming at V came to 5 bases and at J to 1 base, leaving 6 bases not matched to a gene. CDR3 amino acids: CATSRAGTGGTDTQYF. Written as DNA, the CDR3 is TGTGCCACCAGCCGCGCCGGGACAGGGGGCACAGATACGCAGTATTTT.

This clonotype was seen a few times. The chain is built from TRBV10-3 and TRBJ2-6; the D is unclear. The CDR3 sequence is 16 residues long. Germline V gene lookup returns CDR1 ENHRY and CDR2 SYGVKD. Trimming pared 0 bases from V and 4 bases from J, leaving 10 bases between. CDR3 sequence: CAISESKGPGANVLTF. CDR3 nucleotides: TGTGCCATCAGTGAGTCAAAGGGCCCCGGGGCCAACGTCCTGACTTTC.

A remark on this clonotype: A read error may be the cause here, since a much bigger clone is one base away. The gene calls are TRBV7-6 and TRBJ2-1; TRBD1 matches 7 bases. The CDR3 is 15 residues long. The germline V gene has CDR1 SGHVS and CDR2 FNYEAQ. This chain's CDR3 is CASSLEGATYNQQFF. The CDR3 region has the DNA TGTGCCAGCAGCTTAGAGGGGGCAACCTACAATCAGCAGTTCTTC.

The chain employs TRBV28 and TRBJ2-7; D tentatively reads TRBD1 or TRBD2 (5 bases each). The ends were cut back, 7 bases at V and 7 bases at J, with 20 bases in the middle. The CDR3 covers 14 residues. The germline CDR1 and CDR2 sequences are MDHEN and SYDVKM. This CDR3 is CASTLPGTGREQYF. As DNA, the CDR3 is TGTGCCAGCACCCTACCCGGGACGGGTCGAGAGCAGTACTTC.

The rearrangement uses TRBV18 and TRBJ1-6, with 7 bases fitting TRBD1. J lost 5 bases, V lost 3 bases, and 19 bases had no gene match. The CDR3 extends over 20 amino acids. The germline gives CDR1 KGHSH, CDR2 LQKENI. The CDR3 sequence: CASSPLSTGLSLPDNSPLHF. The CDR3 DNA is TGTGCCAGCTCACCCTTATCGACAGGGCTAAGTCTTCCGGATAATTCACCCCTCCACTTT.

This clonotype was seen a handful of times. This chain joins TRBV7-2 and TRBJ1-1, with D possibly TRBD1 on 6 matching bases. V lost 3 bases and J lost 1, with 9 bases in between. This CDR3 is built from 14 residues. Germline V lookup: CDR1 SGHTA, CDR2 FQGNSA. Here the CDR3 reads CASSLPDRNTEAFF. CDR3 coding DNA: TGTGCCAGCAGCTTGCCGGACAGGAACACTGAAGCTTTCTTT.

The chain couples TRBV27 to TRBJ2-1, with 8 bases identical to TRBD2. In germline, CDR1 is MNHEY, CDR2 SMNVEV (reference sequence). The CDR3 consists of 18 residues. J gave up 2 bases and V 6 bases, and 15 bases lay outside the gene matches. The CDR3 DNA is TGTGCCAGCAGCGACACGCTAGGACTAGCCGATACCTACAATGAGCAGTTCTTC. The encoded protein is CASSDTLGLADTYNEQFF.

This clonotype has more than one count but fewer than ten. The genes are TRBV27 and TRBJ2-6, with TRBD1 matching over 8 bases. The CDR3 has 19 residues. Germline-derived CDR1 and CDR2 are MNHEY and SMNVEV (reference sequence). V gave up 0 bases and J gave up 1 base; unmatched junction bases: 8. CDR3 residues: CASSLSQGAPLSGANVLTF. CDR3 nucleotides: TGTGCCAGCAGTTTATCCCAGGGGGCGCCCCTTTCTGGGGCCAACGTCCTGACTTTC.

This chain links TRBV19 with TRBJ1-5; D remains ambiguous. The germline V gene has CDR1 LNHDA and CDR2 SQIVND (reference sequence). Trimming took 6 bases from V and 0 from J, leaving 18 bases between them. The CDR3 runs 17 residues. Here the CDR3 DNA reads TGTGCCAGTAGCCCGTTCGGGGTTACTATTAGCAATCAGCCCCAGCATTTT. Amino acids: CASSPFGVTISNQPQHF. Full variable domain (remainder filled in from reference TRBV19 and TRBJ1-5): DGGITQSPKYLFRKEGQNVTLSCEQNLNHDAMYWYRQDPGQGLRLIYYSQIVNDFQKGDIAEGYSVSREKKESFPLTVTSAQKNPTAFYLCASSPFGVTISNQPQHFGDGTRLSIL.